The 20 T cell receptor beta chains listed next were all sequenced from one sample in a study of technical replicates of blood from a handful of donors. Sequencing used immunoSEQ multiplex PCR; TCRdb keeps in-frame clones, though not all of them. The sample shows approximately 99,000 clones, around 96% of them seen only once. The specimen was T cells isolated from PBMCs. The receptors come from a human donor in good health.

The V call is TRBV9, the J call TRBJ1-1; 7 positions match TRBD1. V lost 4 bases, J lost 1 base, and 4 bases stayed unmatched. Germline V gene data show CDR1 as SGDLS and CDR2 as YYNGEE. The CDR3 runs 14 residues. The CDR3 DNA follows: TGTGCCAGCAGCTCTAGACAGGGGAACACTGAAGCTTTCTTT. It translates to CASSSRQGNTEAFF.

The V and J genes are TRBV15 and TRBJ1-4, with D unclear. Germline-derived CDR1 and CDR2 are LNHNV and YYDKDF (reference sequence). V was shortened by 1 base and J by 7 bases, with 4 bases between the two germline ends. The CDR3 loop spans 12 amino acids. CDR3 amino acids: CATSRGGEKLFF. DNA of the CDR3: TGTGCCACCAGCAGAGGAGGTGAAAAACTGTTTTTT.

The chain employs TRBV5-4 and TRBJ1-2; 9 bases agree with TRBD1. The V gene's germline CDR1 is SGHNT and CDR2 YYREEE (reference sequence). This CDR3 region has 15 residues. The trim removed 4 bases at V and 8 bases at J, leaving 12 bases unmatched. Here the CDR3 DNA reads TGTGCCAGCAGCAACCCGGACAGGGGCACTATGGGCTACACCTTC. Encoded protein: CASSNPDRGTMGYTF.

The rearrangement joins TRBV7-8 to TRBJ2-7; 10 bases line up with TRBD2. The J segment lost 4 bases and the V segment lost 3 bases, leaving 0 bases of the junction unmatched. Germline assignment: CDR1 SGHVS and CDR2 FQNEAQ. The CDR3 has 13 amino acids. CDR3 in amino acids: CASSLGLAYEQYF. The CDR3 DNA reads TGTGCCAGCAGCTTGGGACTAGCGTACGAGCAGTACTTC.

V is TRBV25-1 and J is TRBJ2-1; 8 bases are a match to TRBD2. The CDR3 runs to 15 residues. The junction had 7 bases not matched to a gene; V was cut back by 6 bases and J by 3 bases. CDR1 and CDR2 from the germline V gene are MGHDK and SYGVNS. CDR3 DNA: TGTGCCAGCAGAGGAAGCGGGAGTAACTACAATGAGCAGTTCTTC. Translating gives CASRGSGSNYNEQFF.

This clone is a singleton in its sample. The chain recombines TRBV5-1 with TRBJ2-6; 9 bases are shared with TRBD1. CDR1 is SGHRS and CDR2 is YFSETQ in the germline V gene. V lost 4 bases and J lost 4; bases outside the gene matches: 9. CDR3 length: 17 residues. The CDR3 DNA reads as TGCGCCAGCAGCCCCGGGACAGGGAGGTTCGGGGCCAACGTCCTGACTTTC. Its translation: CASSPGTGRFGANVLTF.

The J gene is TRBJ1-2, the V gene TRBV19; 7 bases are a match to TRBD1. V lost 3 bases, J lost 4 bases, and 5 bases stayed unmatched. The CDR3 length is 14 residues. Germline V gives CDR1 LNHDA, CDR2 SQIVND (reference sequence). CDR3 residues: CASSILRGSYGYTF. As DNA, the CDR3 is TGTGCCAGTAGTATCCTCAGGGGGAGCTATGGCTACACCTTC.

This clone came up a few times. The genes are TRBV5-1 and TRBJ1-1, with a possible D match to TRBD1 (6 bases). Between the trimmed V and J ends, which lost 2 bases and 7 bases, there was a span of 18 bases. CDR1 and CDR2 from the germline V gene are SGHRS and YFSETQ. There are 15 residues in the CDR3. The CDR3 region is CASSLFLDREGEAFF. The DNA of the CDR3 is TGCGCCAGCAGCTTATTTTTGGACAGAGAAGGTGAAGCTTTCTTT.

V gene TRBV5-6 combines with J gene TRBJ2-1, with 7 bases aligning to TRBD1. Germline V gene data show CDR1 as SGHDT and CDR2 as YYEEEE. This CDR3 is 17 amino acids long. V was pared by 2 bases and J by 6 bases, with 14 bases of the junction left unmatched. CDR3 nucleotides: TGTGCCAGCAGCTTTGATTTTTCGGGACAGATTGGCAATGAGCAGTTCTTC. It specifies CASSFDFSGQIGNEQFF.

The chain links TRBV11-3 to TRBJ2-7; TRBD1 matches 8 bases. The CDR3 runs 15 residues. CDR1 is SGHNT, CDR2 YENEEA, per germline. The junction had 4 bases not matched to a gene; V was cut back by 0 bases and J by 3 bases. CDR3 coding DNA: TGTGCCAGCAGCTTAGATGGGACAGGCGTCTACGAGCAGTACTTC. This translates into CASSLDGTGVYEQYF.

V gene TRBV28 combines with J gene TRBJ1-2; 8 nucleotides agree with TRBD1. The trim removed 6 bases at V and 8 bases at J, leaving 11 bases unmatched. Germline V gene sequence: CDR1 MDHEN, CDR2 SYDVKM. This CDR3 contains 14 residues. The CDR3 sequence: CASRPRQGFWGYTF. The CDR3, as DNA: TGTGCCAGCAGGCCAAGACAGGGGTTCTGGGGCTACACCTTC.

This chain uses TRBV9 with TRBJ2-5, with D hard to call. The CDR3 contains 13 residues. CDR1 SGDLS and CDR2 YYNGEE come from the germline V gene. V lost 4 bases to trimming and J lost 4 bases, with 11 bases between them. CDR3 protein: CASSPIYGETQYF. In nucleotides, the CDR3 is TGTGCCAGCAGCCCAATCTATGGAGAGACCCAGTACTTC.

J is TRBJ2-5 and V is TRBV4-1, with 10 bases aligning to TRBD2. The CDR3 is 16 residues long. V shed 1 base and J 5 bases; nucleotides not matched to a gene: 7. Germline-derived CDR1 and CDR2 are MGHRA and YSYEKL. This CDR3 is CASSQVSGRVGETQYF. In DNA form, the CDR3 reads TGCGCCAGCAGCCAAGTGAGCGGGAGGGTAGGCGAGACCCAGTACTTC.

The V and J genes are TRBV18 and TRBJ1-2; possibly TRBD1 for D (5 bases). The CDR3 contains 15 residues. Trimming pared 0 bases from V and 7 bases from J, leaving 15 bases between. CDR1 KGHSH and CDR2 LQKENI come from the germline V gene. CDR3 loop: CASSPPSGASAGYTF. As DNA, the CDR3 is TGTGCCAGCTCACCACCGAGCGGGGCAAGTGCTGGCTACACCTTC.

The chain carries TRBV2 and TRBJ2-2; a weak D match, TRBD2 (5 bases). In germline, CDR1 is SNHLY, CDR2 FYNNEI. Trimming removed 7 bases from V and 5 bases from J, with 14 bases in between. This CDR3 spans 14 amino acids. This CDR3 reads CASTPSFRTGELFF. As DNA, the CDR3 is TGTGCCAGCACCCCTAGCTTCAGGACCGGGGAGCTGTTTTTT.

The genes are TRBV5-4 and TRBJ2-7; 12 bases are a match to TRBD1. This CDR3 has 14 residues. CDR1 is SGHNT and CDR2 is YYREEE in the germline V gene (reference sequence). V trimming: 3 bases; J trimming: 5 bases; junction bases outside the gene matches: 3. DNA for the CDR3: TGTGCCAGCAGCTCCGGGACAGGGGGCAACGAGCAGTACTTC. This sequence encodes CASSSGTGGNEQYF.

The rearrangement joins TRBV9 to TRBJ1-1; D is possibly TRBD1 (5 bases). The CDR3 spans 13 residues. Germline lookup yields CDR1 SGDLS and CDR2 YYNGEE. Between the trimmed V and J ends, which lost 4 bases and 5 bases, there was a span of 12 bases. The CDR3 sequence is CASSRRGLTEAFF. CDR3 in DNA: TGTGCCAGCAGCAGAAGGGGTCTTACTGAAGCTTTCTTT.

The genes are TRBV4-3 and TRBJ2-2, with TRBD2 matching 7 bases. The CDR3 covers 18 residues. In germline, CDR1 is LGHNA, CDR2 YSLEER. The V gene end was trimmed by 1 base and the J gene end by 3 bases; junction bases not matched to a gene: 11. In DNA, the CDR3 is TGCGCCAGCAGCCAAGTGGTGGGGGGGGAGGGCTACACCGGGGAGCTGTTTTTT. Amino acid sequence: CASSQVVGGEGYTGELFF.

The chain employs TRBV14 and TRBJ2-2, with a tentative D call TRBD2 (6 bases). The CDR3 is 15 residues long. CDR1 SGHDN and CDR2 FVKESK come from the germline V gene. V was shortened by 0 bases and J by 7 bases, with 12 bases between the two germline ends. CDR3 residues: CASSQDTGEVGELFF. For the CDR3, the DNA is TGTGCCAGCAGCCAAGATACCGGGGAGGTCGGGGAGCTGTTTTTT.

V and J are TRBV20-1 and TRBJ2-5; D is undetermined. V was trimmed by 0 bases and J by 5 bases, leaving 4 bases between them. The V gene's germline CDR1 is DFQATT and CDR2 SNEGSKA (reference sequence). The CDR3 is made up of 11 amino acids. The CDR3 reads CSARDLETQYF. CDR3 sequence (DNA): TGCAGTGCTAGAGATCTGGAGACCCAGTACTTC.